This TCR beta chain was documented in a study of blood T cell repertoires in COVID-19. At the level of the study: From T cells, B-cell-depleted T cells, or PBMCs came the material, which was cDNA or gDNA.

Sequencing used immunoSEQ multiplex PCR; TCRdb keeps in-frame clones, though not all of them. Among about 180,000 clones listed, about 86% were seen once. Sequencing was done on a sample of peripheral blood. The receptor was derived from a man aged 50-59 years with active or convalescent COVID-19.

The CDR3 protein is CASSTQGAGGGKETQYF. As DNA, the CDR3 is TGTGCCAGCAGCACACAAGGGGCGGGGGGCGGTAAAGAGACCCAGTACTTC. This chain joins TRBV5-4 and TRBJ2-5; 8 positions match TRBD2. CDR3 size: 17 residues. V trimming: 4 bases; J trimming: 3 bases; junction bases outside the gene matches: 14. Germline loops: CDR1 SGHNT, CDR2 YYREEE (reference sequence).